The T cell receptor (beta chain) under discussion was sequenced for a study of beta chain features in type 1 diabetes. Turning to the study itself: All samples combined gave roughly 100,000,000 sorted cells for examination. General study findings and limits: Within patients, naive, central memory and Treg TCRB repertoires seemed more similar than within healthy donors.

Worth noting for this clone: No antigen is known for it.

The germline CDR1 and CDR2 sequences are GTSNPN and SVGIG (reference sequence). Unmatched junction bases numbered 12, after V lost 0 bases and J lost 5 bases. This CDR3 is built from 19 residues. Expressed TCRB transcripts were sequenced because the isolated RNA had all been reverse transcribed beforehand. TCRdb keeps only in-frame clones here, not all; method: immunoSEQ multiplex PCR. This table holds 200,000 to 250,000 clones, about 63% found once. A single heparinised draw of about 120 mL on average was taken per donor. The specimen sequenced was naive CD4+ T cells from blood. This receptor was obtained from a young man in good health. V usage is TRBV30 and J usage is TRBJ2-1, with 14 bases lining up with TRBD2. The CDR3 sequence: CAWSVPVSLGLAGDNEQFF. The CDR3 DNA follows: TGTGCCTGGAGTGTCCCCGTTAGCCTGGGACTAGCGGGAGACAATGAGCAGTTCTTC.